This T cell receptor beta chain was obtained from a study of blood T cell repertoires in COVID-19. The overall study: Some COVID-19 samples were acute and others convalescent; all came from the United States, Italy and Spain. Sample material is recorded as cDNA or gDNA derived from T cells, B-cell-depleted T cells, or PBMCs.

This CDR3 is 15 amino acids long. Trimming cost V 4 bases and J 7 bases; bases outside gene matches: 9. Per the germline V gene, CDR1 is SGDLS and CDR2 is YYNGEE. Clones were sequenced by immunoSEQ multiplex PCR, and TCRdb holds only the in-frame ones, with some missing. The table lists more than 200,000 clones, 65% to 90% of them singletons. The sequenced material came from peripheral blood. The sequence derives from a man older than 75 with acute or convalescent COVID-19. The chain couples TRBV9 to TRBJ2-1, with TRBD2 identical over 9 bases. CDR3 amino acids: CASSISGSGVNEQFF. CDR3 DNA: TGTGCCAGCAGCATTAGCGGGAGCGGGGTGAATGAGCAGTTCTTC. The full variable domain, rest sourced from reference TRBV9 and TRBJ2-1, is DSGVTQTPKHLITATGQRVTLRCSPRSGDLSVYWYQQSLDQGLQFLIQYYNGEERAKGNILERFSAQQFPDLHSELNLSSLELGDSALYFCASSISGSGVNEQFFGPGTRLTVL.